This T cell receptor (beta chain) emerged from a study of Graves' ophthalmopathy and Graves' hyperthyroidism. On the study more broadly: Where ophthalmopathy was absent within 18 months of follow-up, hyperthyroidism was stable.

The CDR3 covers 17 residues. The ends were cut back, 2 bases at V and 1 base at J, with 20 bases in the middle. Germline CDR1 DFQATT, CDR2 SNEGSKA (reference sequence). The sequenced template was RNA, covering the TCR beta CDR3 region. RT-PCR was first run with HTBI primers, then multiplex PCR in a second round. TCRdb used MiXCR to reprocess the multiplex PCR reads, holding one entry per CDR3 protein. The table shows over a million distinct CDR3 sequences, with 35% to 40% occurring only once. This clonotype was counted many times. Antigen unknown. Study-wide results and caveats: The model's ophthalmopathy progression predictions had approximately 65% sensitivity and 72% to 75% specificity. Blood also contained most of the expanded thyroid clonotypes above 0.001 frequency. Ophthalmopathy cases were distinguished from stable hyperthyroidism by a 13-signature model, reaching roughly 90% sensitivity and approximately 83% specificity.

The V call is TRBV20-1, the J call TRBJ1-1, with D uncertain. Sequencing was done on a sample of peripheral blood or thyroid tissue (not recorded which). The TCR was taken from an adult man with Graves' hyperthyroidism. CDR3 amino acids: CSARPYRPSAANTEAFF. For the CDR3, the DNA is TGCAGTGCTAGACCTTACCGACCGTCTGCGGCGAACACTGAAGCTTTCTTT.